These 13 T cell receptor beta chains originate from one sample sequenced in a study of cytomegalovirus exposure and HLA in healthy donors. The data were produced by immunoSEQ multiplex PCR, yet TCRdb's version contains in-frame clones alone and is incomplete. The table records fewer than 200,000 clones, 85% of them present only once. The sample consisted of PBMCs. These receptors all stem from a young man in good health and CMV-seropositive.

The V call is TRBV27, the J call TRBJ2-2, with D possibly TRBD2 on 6 matching bases. Germline V gives CDR1 MNHEY, CDR2 SMNVEV (reference sequence). This CDR3 is 16 amino acids long. Trimming took 5 bases from V and 5 from J, leaving 18 bases between them. The CDR3 is CASSTGWEAQTGELFF. The CDR3 bases are TGTGCCAGCAGTACTGGATGGGAGGCTCAGACCGGGGAGCTGTTTTTT.

In DNA, the CDR3 is TGTGCCAGCAACCCACAGCCCCGGCGTAATTCACCCCTCCACTTT. Residues: CASNPQPRRNSPLHF. This chain connects TRBV28 to TRBJ1-6, with D uncertain. The length of the CDR3 is 15 residues. Trimming cost V 7 bases and J 6 bases, with 16 bases left between them. Germline CDR1 reads MDHEN; CDR2 reads SYDVKM.

In DNA, the CDR3 is TGTGCCAGCAGCTGGGGAGGCAATCAGCCCCAGCATTTT. Translating it yields CASSWGGNQPQHF. V is TRBV7-9 and J is TRBJ1-5, with D uncertain. Germline V gives CDR1 SEHNR, CDR2 FQNEAQ (reference sequence). CDR3 length: 13 amino acids. V lost 4 bases and J lost 2, with 6 bases in between.

The rearrangement joins TRBV7-2 to TRBJ2-3; TRBD2 agrees at 7 bases. The germline V gene encodes CDR1 SGHTA and CDR2 FQGNSA. The CDR3 runs 15 residues. V dropped 2 bases and J dropped 3; count of bases not matched to a gene: 5. The CDR3 spells CASSLLGGDTDTQYF. The CDR3 DNA sequence: TGTGCCAGCAGCTTATTGGGAGGGGATACAGATACGCAGTATTTT. The full variable domain, with the rest looked up from reference TRBV7-2 and TRBJ2-3, is GAGVSQSPSNKVTEKGKDVELRCDPISGHTALYWYRQSLGQGLEFLIYFQGNSAPDKSGLPSDRFSAERTGGSVSTLTIQRTQQEDSAVYLCASSLLGGDTDTQYFGPGTRLTVL.

The chain couples TRBV11-3 to TRBJ2-1, with D maybe TRBD1 (6 bases). Germline V gene data show CDR1 as SGHNT and CDR2 as YENEEA. There are 14 residues in the CDR3. V lost 3 bases, J lost 7 bases, and 13 bases lay in between. DNA for the CDR3: TGTGCCAGCAGCTTCGGCAGGGGTACGAATGAGCAGTTCTTC. Amino acid sequence: CASSFGRGTNEQFF.

The chain links TRBV19 to TRBJ2-6; TRBD1 might be the D (5 bases). V lost 4 bases to trimming and J lost 1 base, with 11 bases between them. Germline CDR1 is LNHDA and CDR2 is SQIVND (reference sequence). The CDR3 has 16 residues. The CDR3 DNA sequence: TGTGCCAGTAGTAGGGGCCCGACGTCTGGGGCCAACGTCCTGACTTTC. As protein: CASSRGPTSGANVLTF.

This clone was counted a single time. V usage is TRBV28 and J usage is TRBJ1-5; D gene ambiguous. V was cut by 6 bases and J by 11 bases, with 17 bases left in between. The CDR3 length is 13 residues. From germline, CDR1 is MDHEN and CDR2 SYDVKM. CDR3 region: CASRLMTARTQHF. The CDR3 region has the DNA TGTGCCAGCAGACTTATGACTGCCCGTACCCAGCATTTT.

This clone was seen a single time. The chain couples TRBV21-1 to TRBJ2-7; TRBD1 is the table's D call, not checked against the DNA. TRBV21-1 is a known pseudogene. The CDR3 spans 14 residues. CDR3 sequence: CASSGGQGTREQYF. CDR3 bases: TGTGCCAGCAGCGGCGGACAGGGGACGAGGGAGCAGTACTTC.

The chain is built from TRBV7-8 and TRBJ1-3; 10 bases fit TRBD1. Germline V gene data show CDR1 as SGHVS and CDR2 as FQNEAQ. This CDR3 spans 19 amino acids. The V and J ends lost 3 bases and 0 bases, in that order; junction bases with no gene match: 11. The CDR3 region has the DNA TGTGCCAGCAGCTTTACCGGGACAGGGGTCCAGAGCTCTGGAAACACCATATATTTT. As protein: CASSFTGTGVQSSGNTIYF.

The V call is TRBV7-8, the J call TRBJ2-7, with D tentatively TRBD1 (5 bases). Trimming took 0 bases from V and 5 from J, leaving 11 bases between them. This CDR3 spans 14 amino acids. Germline V gene data show CDR1 as SGHVS and CDR2 as FQNEAQ. The CDR3 here is CASSLARQLNEQYF. CDR3 DNA: TGTGCCAGCAGCTTAGCCCGACAGTTAAACGAGCAGTACTTC.

The chain carries TRBV7-9 and TRBJ2-2; no clear D. This CDR3 comprises 14 residues. Germline lookup yields CDR1 SEHNR and CDR2 FQNEAQ (reference sequence). V lost 3 bases and J 0 bases, leaving 5 bases between the germline ends. CDR3 coding DNA: TGTGCCAGCAGCTTTCAGACGAACACCGGGGAGCTGTTTTTT. Its protein is CASSFQTNTGELFF. Full variable domain (missing parts from reference TRBV7-9 and TRBJ2-2): DTGVSQNPRHKITKRGQNVTFRCDPISEHNRLYWYRQTLGQGPEFLTYFQNEAQLEKSRLLSDRFSAERPKGSFSTLEIQRTEQGDSAMYLCASSFQTNTGELFFGEGSRLTVL.

This clone was recorded once. The gene calls are TRBV27 and TRBJ1-5; D not certain. Looked up from germline, CDR1 is MNHEY and CDR2 is SMNVEV (reference sequence). CDR3 length: 13 residues. Trimming left V 5 bases short and J 6 bases short, with 11 bases between. CDR3 nucleotides: TGTGCCAGCAGTCCGACCAGAGGTCAGCCCCAGCATTTT. Residues: CASSPTRGQPQHF.

The rearrangement joins TRBV28 to TRBJ2-1; TRBD1 matches at 7 bases. The CDR3 loop spans 18 amino acids. The trim removed 10 bases at V and 0 bases at J, leaving 18 bases unmatched. Looked up from germline, CDR1 is MDHEN and CDR2 is SYDVKM. The CDR3 reads CATLDGTELTSSYNEQFF. The CDR3 DNA sequence: TGTGCCACCCTAGATGGGACAGAGCTTACGAGCTCCTACAATGAGCAGTTCTTC.